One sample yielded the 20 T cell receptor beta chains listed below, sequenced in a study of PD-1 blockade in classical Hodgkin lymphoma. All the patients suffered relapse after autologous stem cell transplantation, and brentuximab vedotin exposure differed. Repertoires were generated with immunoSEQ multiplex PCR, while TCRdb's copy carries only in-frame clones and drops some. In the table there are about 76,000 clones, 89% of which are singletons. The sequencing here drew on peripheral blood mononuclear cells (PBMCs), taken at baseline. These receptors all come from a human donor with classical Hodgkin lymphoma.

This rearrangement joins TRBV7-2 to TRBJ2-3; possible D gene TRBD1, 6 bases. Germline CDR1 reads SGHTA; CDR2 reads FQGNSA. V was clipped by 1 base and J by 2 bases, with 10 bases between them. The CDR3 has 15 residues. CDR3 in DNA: TGTGCCAGCAGCTTAGGGCAGGGGCACACAGATACGCAGTATTTT. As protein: CASSLGQGHTDTQYF.

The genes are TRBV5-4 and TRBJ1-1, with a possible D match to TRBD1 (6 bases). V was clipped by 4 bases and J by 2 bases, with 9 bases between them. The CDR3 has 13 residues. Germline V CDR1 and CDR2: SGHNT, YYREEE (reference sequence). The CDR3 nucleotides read TGTGCCAGCAGCCGGGACACTAACACTGAAGCTTTCTTT. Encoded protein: CASSRDTNTEAFF.

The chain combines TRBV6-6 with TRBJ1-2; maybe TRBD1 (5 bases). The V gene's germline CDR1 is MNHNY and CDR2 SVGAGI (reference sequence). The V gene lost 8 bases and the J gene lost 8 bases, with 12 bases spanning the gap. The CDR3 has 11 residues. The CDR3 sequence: CASWGELGYTF. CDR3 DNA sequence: TGTGCCAGCTGGGGGGAATTGGGCTACACCTTC.

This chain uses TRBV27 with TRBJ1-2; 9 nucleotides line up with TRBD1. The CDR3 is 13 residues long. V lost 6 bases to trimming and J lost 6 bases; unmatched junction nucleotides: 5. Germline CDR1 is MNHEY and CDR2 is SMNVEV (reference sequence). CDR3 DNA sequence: TGTGCCAGCAGCACGACAGGGGGGAATGGCTACACCTTC. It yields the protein CASSTTGGNGYTF.

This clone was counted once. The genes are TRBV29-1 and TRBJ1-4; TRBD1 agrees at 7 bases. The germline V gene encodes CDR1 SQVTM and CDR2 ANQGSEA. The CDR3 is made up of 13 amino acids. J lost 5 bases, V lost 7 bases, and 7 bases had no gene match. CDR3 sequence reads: CSAQDRRNEKLFF. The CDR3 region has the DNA TGCAGCGCCCAGGACAGGAGAAATGAAAAACTGTTTTTT.

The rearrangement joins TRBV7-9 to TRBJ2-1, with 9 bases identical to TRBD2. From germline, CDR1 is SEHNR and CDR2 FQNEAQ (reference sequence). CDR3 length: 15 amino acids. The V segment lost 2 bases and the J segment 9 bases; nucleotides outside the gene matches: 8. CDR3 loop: CASSLRTSDSGEQFF. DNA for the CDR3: TGTGCCAGCAGCTTAAGGACTAGCGATTCGGGTGAGCAGTTCTTC.

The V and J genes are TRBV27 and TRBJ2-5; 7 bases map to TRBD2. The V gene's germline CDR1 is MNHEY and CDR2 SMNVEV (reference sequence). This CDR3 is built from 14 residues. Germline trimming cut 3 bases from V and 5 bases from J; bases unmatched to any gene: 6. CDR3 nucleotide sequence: TGTGCCAGCAGTTTTCGACTAGCTGGTGAGACCCAGTACTTC. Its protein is CASSFRLAGETQYF.

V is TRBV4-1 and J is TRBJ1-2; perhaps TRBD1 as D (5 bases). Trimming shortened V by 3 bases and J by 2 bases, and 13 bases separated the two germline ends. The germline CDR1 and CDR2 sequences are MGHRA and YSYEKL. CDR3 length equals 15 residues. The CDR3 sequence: CASSHSTDRNYGYTF. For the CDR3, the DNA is TGCGCCAGCAGCCACTCGACAGATAGGAACTATGGCTACACCTTC.

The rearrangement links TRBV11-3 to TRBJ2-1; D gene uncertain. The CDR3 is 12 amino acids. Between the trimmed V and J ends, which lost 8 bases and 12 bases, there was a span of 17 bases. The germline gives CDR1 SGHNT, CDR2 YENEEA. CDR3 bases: TGTGCCAGCGGCCCCTCAGCAGGCGGGCAGTTCTTC. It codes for CASGPSAGGQFF. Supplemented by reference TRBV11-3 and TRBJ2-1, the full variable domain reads EAGVVQSPRYKIIEKKQPVAFWCNPISGHNTLYWYLQNLGQGPELLIRYENEEAVDDSQLPKDRFSAERLKGVDSTLKIQPAELGDSAVYLCASGPSAGGQFFGPGTRLTVL.

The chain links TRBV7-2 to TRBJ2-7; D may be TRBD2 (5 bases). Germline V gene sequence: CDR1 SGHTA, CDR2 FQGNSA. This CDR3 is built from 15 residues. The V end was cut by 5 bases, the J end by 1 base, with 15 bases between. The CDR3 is CASSRIMSGSYEQYF. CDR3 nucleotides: TGTGCCAGCAGCCGAATAATGAGCGGTTCCTACGAGCAGTACTTC.

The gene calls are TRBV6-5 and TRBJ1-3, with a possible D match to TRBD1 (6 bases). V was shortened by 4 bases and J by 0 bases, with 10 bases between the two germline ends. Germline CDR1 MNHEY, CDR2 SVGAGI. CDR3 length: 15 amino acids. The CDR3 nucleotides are TGTGCCAGCAGTTCCGACAGGTACTCTGGAAACACCATATATTTT. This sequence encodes CASSSDRYSGNTIYF.

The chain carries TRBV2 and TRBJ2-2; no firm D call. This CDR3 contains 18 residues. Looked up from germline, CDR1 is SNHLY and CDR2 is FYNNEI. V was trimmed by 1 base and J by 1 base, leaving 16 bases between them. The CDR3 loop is CASSEVEWAVENTGELFF. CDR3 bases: TGTGCCAGCAGTGAAGTTGAATGGGCGGTTGAGAACACCGGGGAGCTGTTTTTT.

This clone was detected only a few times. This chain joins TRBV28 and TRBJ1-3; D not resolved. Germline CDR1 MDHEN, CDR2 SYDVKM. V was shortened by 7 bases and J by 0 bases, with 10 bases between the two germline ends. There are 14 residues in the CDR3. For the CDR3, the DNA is TGTGCCAGCACCCTTTTGGGCTCTGGAAACACCATATATTTT. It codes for CASTLLGSGNTIYF. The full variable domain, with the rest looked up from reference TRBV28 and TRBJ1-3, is DVKVTQSSRYLVKRTGEKVFLECVQDMDHENMFWYRQDPGLGLRLIYFSYDVKMKEKGDIPEGYSVSREKKERFSLILESASTNQTSMYLCASTLLGSGNTIYFGEGSWLTVV.

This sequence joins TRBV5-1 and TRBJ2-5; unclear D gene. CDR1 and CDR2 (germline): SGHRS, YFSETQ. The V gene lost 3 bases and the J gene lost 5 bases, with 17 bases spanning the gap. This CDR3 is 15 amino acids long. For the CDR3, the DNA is TGCGCCAGCAGCTCTGGCTCCTCTTCTAGGGAGACCCAGTACTTC. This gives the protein CASSSGSSSRETQYF.

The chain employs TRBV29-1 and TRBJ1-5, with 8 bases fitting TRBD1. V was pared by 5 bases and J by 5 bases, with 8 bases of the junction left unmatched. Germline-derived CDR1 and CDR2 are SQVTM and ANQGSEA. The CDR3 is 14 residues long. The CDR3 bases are TGCAGCGTTAAATTCCAGGGGGCGGATCAGCCCCAGCATTTT. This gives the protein CSVKFQGADQPQHF. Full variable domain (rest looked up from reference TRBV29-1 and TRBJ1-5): SAVISQKPSRDICQRGTSLTIQCQVDSQVTMMFWYRQQPGQSLTLIATANQGSEATYESGFVIDKFPISRPNLTFSTLTVSNMSPEDSSIYLCSVKFQGADQPQHFGDGTRLSIL.

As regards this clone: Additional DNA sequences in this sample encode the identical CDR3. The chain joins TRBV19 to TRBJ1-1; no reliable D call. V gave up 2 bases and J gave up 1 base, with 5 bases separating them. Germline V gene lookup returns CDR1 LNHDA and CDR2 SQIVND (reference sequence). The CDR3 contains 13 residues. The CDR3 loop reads CASSIQGNTEAFF. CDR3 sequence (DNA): TGTGCCAGTAGTATACAAGGGAACACTGAAGCTTTCTTT.

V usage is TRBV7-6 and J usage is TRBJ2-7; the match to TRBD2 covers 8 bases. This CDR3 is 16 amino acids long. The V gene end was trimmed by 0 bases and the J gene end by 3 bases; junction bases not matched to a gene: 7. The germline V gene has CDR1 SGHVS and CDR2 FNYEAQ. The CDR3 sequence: CASSLAGGLGDYEQYF. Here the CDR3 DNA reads TGTGCCAGCAGCTTAGCCGGGGGACTAGGAGACTACGAGCAGTACTTC.

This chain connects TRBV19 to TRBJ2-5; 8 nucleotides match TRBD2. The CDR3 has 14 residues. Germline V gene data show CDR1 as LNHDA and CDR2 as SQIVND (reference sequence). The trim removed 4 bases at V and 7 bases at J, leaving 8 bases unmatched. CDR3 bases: TGTGCCAGTAGTAGTCCGGGGACTAGTGGGACCCAGTACTTC. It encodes CASSSPGTSGTQYF. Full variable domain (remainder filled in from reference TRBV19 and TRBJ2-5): DGGITQSPKYLFRKEGQNVTLSCEQNLNHDAMYWYRQDPGQGLRLIYYSQIVNDFQKGDIAEGYSVSREKKESFPLTVTSAQKNPTAFYLCASSSPGTSGTQYFGPGTRLLVL.

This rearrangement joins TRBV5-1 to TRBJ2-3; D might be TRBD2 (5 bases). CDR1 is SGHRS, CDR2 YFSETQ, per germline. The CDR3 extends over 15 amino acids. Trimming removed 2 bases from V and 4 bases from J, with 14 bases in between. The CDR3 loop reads CASSFGAGGADTQYF. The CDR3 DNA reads TGCGCCAGCAGCTTCGGCGCGGGTGGGGCAGATACGCAGTATTTT.

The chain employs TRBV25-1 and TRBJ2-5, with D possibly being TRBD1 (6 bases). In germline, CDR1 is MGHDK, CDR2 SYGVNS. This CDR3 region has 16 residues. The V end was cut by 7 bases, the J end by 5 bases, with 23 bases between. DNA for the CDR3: TGTGCCAGCACGGCCGGGCAGGGGCTCGAGTTGGAGACCCAGTACTTC. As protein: CASTAGQGLELETQYF.